The 25 T cell receptor beta chains below all came from one sample that was sequenced in a study. TCRdb reprocessed the 5' RACE reads via MiXCR and lists one record per CDR3 protein. Altogether some 60,000 distinct CDR3 sequences are present, about 31% being singletons, with the ten largest covering 2% to 2.5%. Sequenced: tumor-infiltrating naive CD4+ T cells sorted from the breast tumor. Subset specified: naive CD4+ T cells, CD4+CD45RA+CD25-. The receptors come from a female donor with breast cancer.

The chain joins TRBV20-1 to TRBJ1-3; TRBD1 aligns across 7 bases. This CDR3 region has 14 residues. CDR1 is DFQATT and CDR2 is SNEGSKA in the germline V gene (reference sequence). V trimming: 0 bases; J trimming: 4 bases; junction bases outside the gene matches: 3. The CDR3 bases are TGCAGTGCTAGAGATCCGACAGGGGGAAACACCATATATTTT. Translating gives CSARDPTGGNTIYF.

V gene TRBV5-1 combines with J gene TRBJ2-6, with a tentative D call TRBD1 (6 bases). CDR3 length equals 17 residues. Deletions cut 10 bases from V and 0 bases from J, with 20 bases between. Germline CDR1 and CDR2: SGHRS and YFSETQ. CDR3 protein: CAGNSGTRNSGANVLTF. The CDR3 DNA follows: TGCGCCGGCAACTCCGGGACACGAAACTCTGGGGCCAACGTCCTGACTTTC.

This chain connects TRBV24-1 to TRBJ1-2, with D hard to call. Germline values: CDR1 KGHDR, CDR2 SFDVKD. The V end lost 0 bases, the J end lost 5 bases, and 6 bases lay between the germline ends. This CDR3 has 13 amino acids. Here the CDR3 DNA reads TGTGCCACCAGTGATTTGTCCACTTATGGCTACACCTTC. The encoded protein is CATSDLSTYGYTF.

The CDR3 reads CASSSRSDGETQYF. The CDR3 bases are TGCGCCAGCAGCTCCCGAAGTGATGGGGAGACCCAGTACTTC. The J gene is TRBJ2-5, the V gene TRBV5-1; D remains unclear. This CDR3 is built from 14 residues. Trimming cost V 3 bases and J 5 bases, with 14 bases left between them. Germline CDR1 and CDR2: SGHRS and YFSETQ. Looking up the rest from reference TRBV5-1 and TRBJ2-5 gives the full variable domain: KAGVTQTPRYLIKTRGQQVTLSCSPISGHRSVSWYQQTPGQGLQFLFEYFSETQRNKGNFPGRFSGRQFSNSRSEMNVSTLELGDSALYLCASSSRSDGETQYFGPGTRLLVL.

This clonotype has a count of ten or more. The rearrangement links TRBV5-6 to TRBJ2-5; TRBD1 matches at 7 bases. Germline V lookup: CDR1 SGHDT, CDR2 YYEEEE. V shed 4 bases and J 2 bases; nucleotides not matched to a gene: 2. CDR3 length equals 13 residues. The CDR3 loop reads CASSTGQQETQYF. The CDR3 DNA follows: TGTGCCAGCAGCACGGGACAGCAAGAGACCCAGTACTTC.

The chain combines TRBV5-4 with TRBJ2-7; D may be TRBD1 (5 bases). V shed 1 base and J shed 0 bases, with 11 bases lying between them. The CDR3 loop spans 15 amino acids. Germline-derived CDR1 and CDR2 are SGHNT and YYREEE (reference sequence). For the CDR3, the DNA is TGTGCCAGCAGCTTGACCTTACAGGCCTCCTACGAGCAGTACTTC. As protein: CASSLTLQASYEQYF.

This clonotype has a handful of counts. The J gene is TRBJ1-6, the V gene TRBV30; possible D gene TRBD1, 5 bases. With 0 bases removed from V and 5 bases from J, the gap between germline ends came to 5 bases. This CDR3 comprises 13 residues. CDR1 and CDR2 from the germline V gene are GTSNPN and SVGIG (reference sequence). The CDR3, as DNA: TGTGCCTGGAGTGTACAGGATAATTCACCCCTCCACTTT. It yields the protein CAWSVQDNSPLHF.

This clonotype was seen at least ten times. The chain couples TRBV6-2 or TRBV6-3 to TRBJ2-1, with D possibly TRBD2 on 6 matching bases. V dropped 2 bases and J dropped 1 base, with 15 bases sitting between them. CDR3 length: 17 amino acids. In germline, CDR1 is MNHEY, CDR2 SVGEGT. The CDR3 DNA sequence: TGTGCCAGCAGTTACCCCGAACTAGCTAGGTCCTACAATGAGCAGTTCTTC. Translation gives CASSYPELARSYNEQFF.

This clonotype has a count of ten or more. This chain connects TRBV4-1 to TRBJ1-5; D unclear. Deletions cut 2 bases from V and 3 bases from J, with 8 bases between. This CDR3 has 14 residues. The germline gives CDR1 MGHRA, CDR2 YSYEKL. CDR3 DNA: TGCGCCAGCAGCCAACATTCGAACAATCAGCCCCAGCATTTT. It specifies CASSQHSNNQPQHF.

The chain couples TRBV5-1 to TRBJ2-7; D might be TRBD2 (5 bases). The CDR3 loop spans 13 amino acids. The germline V gene encodes CDR1 SGHRS and CDR2 YFSETQ. Trimming stripped 1 base from V and 4 bases from J, with 9 bases between. The CDR3 nucleotides read TGCGCCAGCAGCTTGTCTGAGGGTTACGAGCAGTACTTC. The encoded protein is CASSLSEGYEQYF.

This clonotype occurred a few times. CDR3 bases: TGCGCCAGCAGCCAAGGGACGGGATCGCGGAATGAGCAGTTCTTC. It yields the protein CASSQGTGSRNEQFF. This sequence joins TRBV4-1 and TRBJ2-1; weak D call: TRBD2 (5 bases). In germline, CDR1 is MGHRA, CDR2 YSYEKL. V was trimmed by 1 base and J by 7 bases, leaving 14 bases between them. CDR3 length: 15 residues.

J is TRBJ2-7 and V is TRBV11-3; D uncertain. V lost 0 bases to trimming and J lost 3 bases, with 6 bases between them. The CDR3 contains 13 residues. Germline V gives CDR1 SGHNT, CDR2 YENEEA. The DNA of the CDR3 is TGTGCCAGCAGCTTAGATGAGGACTACGAGCAGTACTTC. It is translated as CASSLDEDYEQYF.

The chain links TRBV6-6 to TRBJ2-1; 7 bases fit TRBD2. The CDR3 runs to 18 residues. J gave up 6 bases and V 2 bases, and 16 bases lay outside the gene matches. In germline, CDR1 is MNHNY, CDR2 SVGAGI (reference sequence). The CDR3 bases are TGTGCCAGCAGTTACCGGATATTATTAGGGAGGGCCATCAATGAGCAGTTCTTC. This encodes CASSYRILLGRAINEQFF.

The rearrangement joins TRBV11-2 to TRBJ2-7, with a possible D match to TRBD2 (5 bases). Germline CDR1 is SGHAT and CDR2 is FQNNGV. The CDR3 is made up of 17 amino acids. Trimming took 0 bases from V and 5 from J, leaving 20 bases between them. Written as DNA, the CDR3 is TGTGCCAGCAGCTTAGATCGGTGGGCGGGTGTCCCCAACGAGCAGTACTTC. Translating gives CASSLDRWAGVPNEQYF.

This clonotype occurred a few times. The J gene is TRBJ2-5, the V gene TRBV10-2; 7 nucleotides line up with TRBD2. From germline, CDR1 is WSHSY and CDR2 SAAADI. This CDR3 has 14 amino acids. V lost 4 bases and J lost 5; bases outside the gene matches: 7. The CDR3 loop reads CASSGPDGRETQYF. CDR3 bases: TGCGCCAGCAGTGGGCCCGACGGGAGGGAGACCCAGTACTTC.

This clonotype was seen more than once but under ten times. The V call is TRBV5-1, the J call TRBJ2-7; no reliable D call. Germline CDR1 is SGHRS and CDR2 is YFSETQ. The CDR3 consists of 12 residues. Trimming pared 3 bases from V and 7 bases from J, leaving 11 bases between. CDR3 DNA sequence: TGCGCCAGCAGCTCCGGAGAGAATGAGCAGTACTTC. As protein: CASSSGENEQYF.

This clonotype occurred many times. V and J are TRBV29-1 and TRBJ1-4; 7 nucleotides line up with TRBD1. The ends lost 3 bases at V and 8 bases at J; junction bases unmatched: 6. CDR1 and CDR2 from the germline V gene are SQVTM and ANQGSEA. This CDR3 comprises 13 residues. CDR3 in DNA: TGCAGCGTTGAGACAGGGATGAGGGAAAAACTGTTTTTT. Translating gives CSVETGMREKLFF.

This chain uses TRBV6-2 or TRBV6-3 with TRBJ2-1; 7 bases align to TRBD2. Trimming took 5 bases from V and 3 from J; bases not matched to a gene: 7. This CDR3 comprises 15 residues. Germline CDR1 is MNHEY and CDR2 is SVGEGT. CDR3 sequence reads: CASSTLAALYNEQFF. The CDR3 region has the DNA TGTGCCAGCAGTACTCTAGCGGCCCTCTACAATGAGCAGTTCTTC.

This rearrangement joins TRBV6-1 to TRBJ2-5; 9 nucleotides match TRBD2. Germline V gene lookup returns CDR1 MNHNS and CDR2 SASEGT. The CDR3 sequence is 13 residues long. V lost 3 bases and J lost 13; bases outside the gene matches: 9. The CDR3 nucleotides are TGTGCCAGCAGTGAGGGGACTAGCACTGCCGGGTACTTC. This translates into CASSEGTSTAGYF.

The genes are TRBV6-1 and TRBJ2-1; 11 bases line up with TRBD2. This CDR3 is built from 15 residues. Germline V lookup: CDR1 MNHNS, CDR2 SASEGT. The trim removed 5 bases at V and 5 bases at J, leaving 5 bases unmatched. The CDR3 DNA follows: TGTGCCAGCAGTCAACTAGCGGGGGCCAACAATGAGCAGTTCTTC. It yields the protein CASSQLAGANNEQFF.

In this sample, this clonotype turned up a few times. This sequence joins TRBV20-1 and TRBJ2-3; D is possibly TRBD1 or TRBD2 (5 bases each). Trimming took off 6 bases at V and 9 bases at J, with 19 bases between the two ends. CDR1 is DFQATT, CDR2 SNEGSKA, per germline (reference sequence). This CDR3 is built from 13 residues. The CDR3 region is CSAQAGAPQTQYF. Written as DNA, the CDR3 is TGCAGTGCACAGGCCGGGGCCCCCCAGACGCAGTATTTT.

This sequence joins TRBV5-1 and TRBJ2-3, with D maybe TRBD2 (6 bases). The CDR3 totals 14 residues. With 3 bases removed from V and 2 bases from J, the gap between germline ends came to 10 bases. Germline V gene lookup returns CDR1 SGHRS and CDR2 YFSETQ. The CDR3 is CASSSGGSTDTQYF. Written as DNA, the CDR3 is TGCGCCAGCAGCTCTGGGGGGTCCACAGATACGCAGTATTTT.

This clonotype was counted many times. The rearrangement links TRBV18 to TRBJ1-1; D is ambiguous. V lost 3 bases and J lost 1, with 9 bases in between. The CDR3 contains 14 residues. Looked up from germline, CDR1 is KGHSH and CDR2 is LQKENI. CDR3 region: CASSPSIPNTEAFF. Here the CDR3 DNA reads TGTGCCAGCTCACCGAGCATACCGAACACTGAAGCTTTCTTT.

The chain joins TRBV7-2 to TRBJ2-3; D unresolved. The CDR3 spans 14 residues. The germline V gene encodes CDR1 SGHTA and CDR2 FQGNSA. The ends were cut back, 2 bases at V and 0 bases at J, with 6 bases in the middle. The CDR3 DNA is TGTGCCAGCAGCTTAACGTTAAGCACAGATACGCAGTATTTT. Encoded protein: CASSLTLSTDTQYF.

The table lists this clonotype with a count of one. The conserved final phenylalanine or tryptophan is absent from the CDR3, which likely points to a read error. This chain joins TRBV20-1 and TRBJ2-3, with 10 positions matching TRBD2. The CDR3 spans 12 residues. CDR1 and CDR2 (germline): DFQATT, SNEGSKA (reference sequence). Trimming removed 6 bases from V and 8 bases from J; junction bases left unmatched: 5. The CDR3 region is CSAQLAGSTQYS. Here the CDR3 DNA reads TGCAGTGCGCAACTAGCGGGATCTACGCAGTATTCT.